Listed here are 18 T cell receptor beta chains from one sample, sequenced in a study of blood T cell repertoires in COVID-19. Sequenced by immunoSEQ multiplex PCR; TCRdb stores in-frame clones only, minus some. The sample consists of some 360,000 clones, more than 70% of them appearing once. Sequencing used peripheral blood. The receptors were sampled from a woman in her sixties with COVID-19, enrolled during active disease.

The V gene is TRBV6-6, the J gene TRBJ1-6; D remains unclear. V dropped 5 bases and J dropped 11 bases, with 13 bases sitting between them. The germline gives CDR1 MNHNY, CDR2 SVGAGI (reference sequence). CDR3 length: 13 residues. CDR3 nucleotide sequence: TGTGCCAGCAGTACATCTCCGGGAACACCCCTCCACTTT. Its translation: CASSTSPGTPLHF.

This chain links TRBV5-1 with TRBJ1-2; TRBD1 matches 11 bases. This CDR3 contains 15 residues. Unmatched junction bases numbered 6, after V lost 1 base and J lost 7 bases. Germline CDR1 is SGHRS and CDR2 is YFSETQ. The CDR3 DNA sequence: TGCGCCAGCAGCTTGTCGGGACAGGGGGAAGGTGGCTACACCTTC. Translated, it gives CASSLSGQGEGGYTF.

This clone occurred a few times. The chain links TRBV6-6 to TRBJ1-3, with 7 bases that match TRBD1. CDR1 and CDR2 (germline): MNHNY, SVGAGI (reference sequence). V was clipped by 4 bases and J by 7 bases; unmatched bases: 7. The CDR3 sequence is 14 residues long. CDR3 sequence reads: CASSLRQGGNTIYF. CDR3 coding DNA: TGTGCCAGCAGTTTGCGACAGGGCGGCAACACCATATATTTT.

The CDR3 region has the DNA TGCGCCAGCAGCCGCGGGACAGGGAACACTGAAGCTTTCTTT. Its protein is CASSRGTGNTEAFF. This chain joins TRBV4-1 and TRBJ1-1; 8 nucleotides match TRBD1. There are 14 residues in the CDR3. The V gene end was trimmed by 4 bases and the J gene end by 1 base; junction bases not matched to a gene: 2. The germline gives CDR1 MGHRA, CDR2 YSYEKL.

The chain is built from TRBV9 and TRBJ2-5, with 7 bases that match TRBD2. The CDR3 consists of 15 residues. Germline CDR1 and CDR2: SGDLS and YYNGEE. V shed 2 bases, J shed 1 base, and the junction held 5 bases outside the gene matches. The CDR3 nucleotides are TGTGCCAGCAGCGTCGACGGGACTATCCAAGAGACCCAGTACTTC. Protein product: CASSVDGTIQETQYF.

The gene calls are TRBV5-1 and TRBJ2-2; D unclear. V was shortened by 4 bases and J by 0 bases, with 13 bases between the two germline ends. The CDR3 contains 16 residues. CDR1 and CDR2 (germline): SGHRS, YFSETQ. CDR3 sequence: CASSPSRGPNTGELFF. The CDR3 DNA reads TGCGCCAGCAGCCCGTCCCGAGGCCCGAACACCGGGGAGCTGTTTTTT.

The genes are TRBV28 and TRBJ2-3; perhaps TRBD2 as D (8 bases). CDR1 MDHEN and CDR2 SYDVKM come from the germline V gene. CDR3 length: 16 amino acids. V was pared by 6 bases and J by 2 bases, with 18 bases between. CDR3: CASRTGQREFTDTQYF. CDR3 nucleotides: TGTGCCAGCAGAACGGGACAGCGGGAGTTCACAGATACGCAGTATTTT.

The CDR3 bases are TGTGCCAGCAGCTTGAGAGTAGCGGGGGTATTTTACGAGCAGTACTTC. Its translation: CASSLRVAGVFYEQYF. The gene calls are TRBV5-4 and TRBJ2-7, with TRBD2 identical over 9 bases. The CDR3 sequence is 16 residues long. V shed 1 base and J 4 bases; nucleotides not matched to a gene: 9. Germline assignment: CDR1 SGHNT and CDR2 YYREEE (reference sequence).

The V gene is TRBV10-3, the J gene TRBJ1-2; no definite D call. The V end was cut by 0 bases, the J end by 4 bases, with 12 bases between. In germline, CDR1 is ENHRY, CDR2 SYGVKD. The CDR3 sequence is 15 residues long. The CDR3 DNA reads TGTGCCATCAGTGAGTCGTCGGTGAGATCCTATGGCTACACCTTC. This codes for CAISESSVRSYGYTF.

The V call is TRBV7-8, the J call TRBJ1-2; 7 bases are a match to TRBD1. V dropped 2 bases and J dropped 4; count of bases not matched to a gene: 4. The CDR3 length is 14 residues. Germline V gives CDR1 SGHVS, CDR2 FQNEAQ. Here the CDR3 reads CASSLSEGAYGYTF. CDR3 DNA: TGTGCCAGCAGCTTATCAGAGGGGGCCTATGGCTACACCTTC.

V usage is TRBV10-2 and J usage is TRBJ1-1, with D tentatively TRBD1 (5 bases). The CDR3 is 12 amino acids. Germline V gene lookup returns CDR1 WSHSY and CDR2 SAAADI. V shed 7 bases and J shed 1 base, with 7 bases lying between them. The CDR3 DNA reads as TGCGCCAGCATCGGGGGGAACACTGAAGCTTTCTTT. This sequence encodes CASIGGNTEAFF.

J is TRBJ1-3 and V is TRBV18; D gene unclear. Looked up from germline, CDR1 is KGHSH and CDR2 is LQKENI. The CDR3 is made up of 17 amino acids. Trimming left V 0 bases short and J 0 bases short, with 12 bases between. The CDR3 loop reads CASSPPEFRGSGNTIYF. Here the CDR3 DNA reads TGTGCCAGCTCACCACCCGAGTTTCGGGGCTCTGGAAACACCATATATTTT.

The chain couples TRBV28 to TRBJ2-7; no firm D call. V was trimmed by 3 bases and J by 3 bases, leaving 9 bases between them. CDR3 length equals 13 residues. Germline V lookup: CDR1 MDHEN, CDR2 SYDVKM. For the CDR3, the DNA is TGTGCCAGCAGTTTTCCCCCCGTCTACGAGCAGTACTTC. It is translated as CASSFPPVYEQYF.

Points on this clone: At one end, the junction sequence differs from germline, possibly due to a read error. The gene calls are TRBV10-3 and TRBJ2-5, with 7 positions matching TRBD1. The germline gives CDR1 ENHRY, CDR2 SYGVKD. The CDR3 consists of 12 residues. For the CDR3, the DNA is TGTGCCTGCAAGGGACAGCAAGAGAACCAGTACTTC. It codes for CACKGQQENQYF.

The genes are TRBV7-9 and TRBJ2-5, with D possibly TRBD2 on 6 matching bases. The V gene lost 4 bases and the J gene lost 2 bases, with 8 bases spanning the gap. The germline V gene has CDR1 SEHNR and CDR2 FQNEAQ (reference sequence). The CDR3 runs 13 residues. This CDR3 is CASSSSVQETQYF. The CDR3 bases are TGTGCCAGCAGCTCTAGCGTACAAGAGACCCAGTACTTC.

The gene calls are TRBV2 and TRBJ2-1; D remains ambiguous. The length of the CDR3 is 12 residues. Germline V gene lookup returns CDR1 SNHLY and CDR2 FYNNEI. Trimming removed 1 base from V and 10 bases from J, with 8 bases in between. The CDR3 sequence is CASSEGAVEQFF. The CDR3, as DNA: TGTGCCAGCAGTGAAGGGGCAGTCGAGCAGTTCTTC.

The V call is TRBV12-5, the J call TRBJ2-4; 8 nucleotides match TRBD1. V was clipped by 4 bases and J by 6 bases; unmatched bases: 5. The CDR3 is 14 residues long. Germline V lookup: CDR1 LGHNT, CDR2 FRNRAP. DNA of the CDR3: TGTGCTAGTGGTTCGGGACAGGCATTAAACATTCAGTACTTC. Translation gives CASGSGQALNIQYF. Full variable domain (remainder filled in from reference TRBV12-5 and TRBJ2-4): DARVTQTPRHKVTEMGQEVTMRCQPILGHNTVFWYRQTMMQGLELLAYFRNRAPLDDSGMPKDRFSAEMPDATLATLKIQPSEPRDSAVYFCASGSGQALNIQYFGAGTRLSVL.

The J gene is TRBJ2-2, the V gene TRBV7-2; 15 nucleotides agree with TRBD2. The ends lost 3 bases at V and 2 bases at J; junction bases unmatched: 7. Germline V gene sequence: CDR1 SGHTA, CDR2 FQGNSA. The CDR3 sequence is 19 residues long. CDR3 sequence (DNA): TGTGCCAGCAGCTTCCCAGGACTAGCGGGGGGGCCCAACACCGGGGAGCTGTTTTTT. The encoded protein is CASSFPGLAGGPNTGELFF.